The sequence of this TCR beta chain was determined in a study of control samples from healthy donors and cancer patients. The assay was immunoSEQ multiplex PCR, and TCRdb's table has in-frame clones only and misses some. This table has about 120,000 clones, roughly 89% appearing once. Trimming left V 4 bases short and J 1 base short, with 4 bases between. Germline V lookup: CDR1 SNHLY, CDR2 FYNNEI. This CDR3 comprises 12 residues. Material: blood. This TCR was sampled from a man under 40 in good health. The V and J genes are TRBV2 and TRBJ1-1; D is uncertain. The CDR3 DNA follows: TGTGCCAGCAGTGTTAGGAACACTGAAGCTTTCTTT. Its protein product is CASSVRNTEAFF.